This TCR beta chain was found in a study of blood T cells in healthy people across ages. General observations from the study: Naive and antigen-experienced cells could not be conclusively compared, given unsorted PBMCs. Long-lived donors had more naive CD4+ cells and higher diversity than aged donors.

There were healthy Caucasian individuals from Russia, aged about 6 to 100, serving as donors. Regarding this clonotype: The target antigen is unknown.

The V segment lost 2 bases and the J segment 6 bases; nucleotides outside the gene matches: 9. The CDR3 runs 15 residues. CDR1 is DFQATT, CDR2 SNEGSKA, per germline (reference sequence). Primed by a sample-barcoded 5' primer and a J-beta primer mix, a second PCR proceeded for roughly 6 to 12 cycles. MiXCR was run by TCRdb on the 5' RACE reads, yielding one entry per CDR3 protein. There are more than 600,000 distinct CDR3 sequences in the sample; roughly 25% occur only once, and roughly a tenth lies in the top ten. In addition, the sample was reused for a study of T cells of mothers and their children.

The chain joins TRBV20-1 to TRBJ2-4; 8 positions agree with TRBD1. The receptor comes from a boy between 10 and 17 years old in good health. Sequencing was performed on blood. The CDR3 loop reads CSARSPTGVANIQYF. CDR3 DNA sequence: TGCAGTGCTAGATCCCCGACAGGGGTGGCAAACATTCAGTACTTC.